The T cell receptor beta chain under discussion was sequenced for a study of spatial heterogeneity in lung cancer. In the study overall: Patients with untreated early-stage non-small cell lung cancer, numbering some 72, were the donors. PBMC collected at follow-up were sequenced when available, a median of around 25 months after resection. Detection consistently captured more beta-chain sequences than alpha-chain sequences.

TCRdb processed the 5' RACE reads anew with MiXCR; each CDR3 protein has one entry. Of around 110,000 distinct CDR3 sequences listed, more than 9% were seen once; the top ten hold around 17%. Study-wide findings and caveats: Expanded tumor TCRs that were ubiquitous appeared in blood more at resection than follow-up.

On this clonotype: Antigen unknown.

This sample's time point: blood at routine non-recurrence follow-up after resection. Sequencing of whole RNA from tumor, nontumor lung or frozen PBMC involved no sorting. The material was PBMCs, obtained at follow-up. The receptor comes from a male donor with early-stage non-small cell lung cancer.

CDR3 amino acids: CASSPGPPGLYGYTF. DNA of the CDR3: TGTGCCAGCAGCCCGGGACCCCCTGGCCTTTATGGCTACACCTTC. V gene TRBV7-2 combines with J gene TRBJ1-2, with a tentative D call TRBD1 (5 bases). Germline V CDR1 and CDR2: SGHTA, FQGNSA. The CDR3 extends over 15 amino acids. Trimming shortened V by 5 bases and J by 5 bases, and 18 bases separated the two germline ends.